A single T cell receptor (beta chain) is shown here with its context. This clone was detected only once. This receptor's antigen is unknown. Base quality data are lacking; no much larger clone is found one base away. The germline ends are 11 bases apart after V is trimmed by 4 bases and J by 1 base. Looking up the germline V gene (reference sequence) yields CDR1 SEHNR and CDR2 FQNEAQ. There are 15 amino acids in the CDR3, from cysteine to phenylalanine inclusive. Here the CDR3 DNA is all that survives: 45 bases in frame from base 1. Using the deep immunoSEQ assay, TCR CDR3 regions were amplified from genomic DNA by multiplex PCR. For each cell subset, the extracted genomic DNA was distributed evenly across all wells of several immunoSEQ 96-well plates, and each plate served as one replicate. Each replicate PCR for sorted subsets received around 0.2 ug genomic DNA, equal to about 30,000 T cell genomes. The purified libraries were quantified using a Qubit 3.0 fluorometer, sized with a Bioanalyzer 2100, and then quantified again using the KAPA Library Quantification kit. A separate single-read 150-cycle Illumina NextSeq 550 flow cell was used to sequence each immunoSEQ 96-well plate. The paper's processing steps were these. Because only junctional sequences without quality scores were contained in the immunoSEQ output, filtering matching that applied to full-length reads could not be performed. Sequences were annotated with PyIR, a Python wrapper for IgBLAST v1.9, and V/J genes and CDR3 were assigned using IMGT germline references. Reads were removed for weak V/J assignments (E-value above 1e-6), missing CDR3, stop codons, out-of-frame junctions, or ambiguous translated residues. V3J clonotypes were defined by identical inferred V gene, J gene, and CDR3 amino acid sequence. The percentage overlap between two repertoires was calculated by dividing the number of shared unique clonotypes by the size of the smaller repertoire. Richness of each repertoire was evaluated using RTK rarefaction, the Chao1 estimator, and Recon v2.1 estimates of unobserved clonotypes. Generation probabilities were computed with OLGA for all TCRbeta clonotypes obtained by the gDNA method from four donors. The source is immuneACCESS, and TCRdb retained only in-frame sequences with V and J called. Part of the clones is not carried over; for the studies checked, unresolved V genes explain less than half of this, and the remainder is unexplained. V and J calls and clone size are copied from that table; D and trimming were computed from the DNA. This sample comprises about 1.5 million clones, around 95% of them detected only once. Approximately 1% of the sample is in the top ten clones.

Healthy HIV-negative adults with no recently reported acute infections or vaccinations were included as donors. All donors were Caucasian adults living in Nashville, Tennessee, USA. CD4+ T cells were enriched by magnetic negative selection, after which naive cells were positively selected on CD45RA and the negative fraction was taken as the memory subset. Blood was obtained by leukapheresis, after which PBMCs were separated by Ficoll-Histopaque density gradient centrifugation and cryopreserved in liquid nitrogen vapor phase. Analytical flow cytometry was used to check the purity and quantity of every magnetically sorted T cell population. From each sorted fraction, genomic DNA was isolated and quantified by UV absorbance on a Nanodrop 2000c. The sample comes from a study of shared clonotypes between healthy human individuals (dated by TCRdb to the early 2020s). At the level of the whole study: Three men and two women, aged 18 to 49 years, made up the cohort. For each donor, CD4 naive and CD4 memory were each given three plates, CD8 naive was given two plates, and CD8 memory was given one plate. Blood TCR repertoires of five healthy adults were deeply sequenced to estimate repertoire size and the extent of clonotype sharing between individuals. To increase sequencing depth and limit assay-specific biases, different laboratories used diverse techniques to prepare libraries and sequence TCR repertoires. Between about 0.94 and 8.9 billion PBMCs per donor were obtained by leukapheresis.

Study-level results and caveats: Only blood was sampled, and tissue TCR repertoires likely differ from those in blood. The genetic and exposure-history diversity represented was limited by the small number of donors. When four donors were compared, the shared fraction of clonotypes was about 5% for naive CD4, more than 3% for naive CD8, about 2.4% for memory CD4, and about 0.36% for memory CD8. Incomplete sequencing was indicated by rarefaction of sorted-subset datasets, despite the large sequencing depth. Higher generation probabilities were observed for clonotypes shared by all four sorted-subset donors than for non-shared clonotypes. Larger estimated clonotype richness was generally found for naive subsets than for memory subsets. Based on pairwise subsampling, the degree of clonotype sharing among donors was expected to be affected by sequencing depth.

Recombination joined TRBV7-9 with TRBJ2-4; the D segment could be TRBD2, given 7 matching bases. Sequenced sample: naive CD4+ T cells sorted from blood. Sample cell subset or site, as interpreted from the label and publication: CD45RA+ positively selected. This TCR was recovered from a young man in good health. CDR3 loop: CASSSKGGAKNIQYF. The nucleotides read TGTGCCAGCAGCTCAAAGGGGGGGGCCAAAAACATTCAGTACTTC.